The present T cell receptor (beta chain) was sequenced within a study of regulatory T cells in long-lasting Graves disease. Construction of the TCR beta libraries employed iRepertoire HTBI primers in conjunction with Arm-PCR of CDR3 regions. Each CDR3 protein is one row after TCRdb ran MiXCR on the multiplex PCR reads. The repertoire holds over 350,000 distinct CDR3 sequences, 15% seen once, with approximately 7.8% in the top ten. Time point reported: newly diagnosed GD, antithyroid drugs for less than 3 months. Extracted PBMC RNA gave rise to the TCR library. These data also formed part of another study, on T cells in Graves' hyperthyroidism and ophthalmopathy.

This sequence originates from a woman aged 40-49 years with Graves disease. This specimen was peripheral blood mononuclear cells (PBMCs), taken at new diagnosis, from a patient treated with antithyroid drugs.

The CDR3 spells CSARRGDTQYF. CDR3 coding DNA: TGCAGTGCCAGGCGCGGAGATACGCAGTATTTT. The rearrangement uses TRBV20-1 and TRBJ2-3; D is unresolved. CDR1 DFQATT and CDR2 SNEGSKA come from the germline V gene (reference sequence). With 6 bases removed from V and 5 bases from J, the gap between germline ends came to 9 bases. This CDR3 has 11 residues.